The sequence of this T cell receptor beta chain was determined in a study of yellow fever vaccine responses in identical twins. TCRdb re-called the RT-PCR reads with MiXCR, one entry per CDR3 protein. The sample has under 650 distinct CDR3 sequences, around 91% seen once. General study findings and limits: Twins reportedly appeared to share part of their vaccine T cell response while keeping part individual.

Concerning this clonotype itself: Its antigen is undetermined.

CDR1 and CDR2 (germline): LNHDA, SQIVND (reference sequence). V trimming: 2 bases; J trimming: 6 bases; junction bases outside the gene matches: 5. The CDR3 length is 15 residues. Source: T cells from blood (PBMCs), unsorted or a sorted subset (not recorded which), taken before or after yellow fever vaccination (not recorded which). The chain has TRBV19 and TRBJ2-3, with 10 bases aligning to TRBD2. The receptor comes from a female donor who received the yellow fever vaccine. The DNA for the CDR3 is TGTGCCAGTAGTATATTGCTAGCGGGGGCCGATACGCAGTATTTT. Encoded protein: CASSILLAGADTQYF. The whole variable domain, filled in from reference TRBV19 and TRBJ2-3, reads DGGITQSPKYLFRKEGQNVTLSCEQNLNHDAMYWYRQDPGQGLRLIYYSQIVNDFQKGDIAEGYSVSREKKESFPLTVTSAQKNPTAFYLCASSILLAGADTQYFGPGTRLTVL.